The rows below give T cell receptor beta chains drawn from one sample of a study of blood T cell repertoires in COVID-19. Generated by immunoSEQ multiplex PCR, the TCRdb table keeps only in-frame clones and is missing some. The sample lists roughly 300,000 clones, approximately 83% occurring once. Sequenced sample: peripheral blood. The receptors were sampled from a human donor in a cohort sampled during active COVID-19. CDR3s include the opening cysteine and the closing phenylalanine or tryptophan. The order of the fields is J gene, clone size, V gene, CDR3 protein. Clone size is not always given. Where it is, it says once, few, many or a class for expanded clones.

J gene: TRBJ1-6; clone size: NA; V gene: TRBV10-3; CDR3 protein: CAISEGGENSPLHF
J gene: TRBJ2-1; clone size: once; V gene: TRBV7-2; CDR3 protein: CASSLGQVAEQFF
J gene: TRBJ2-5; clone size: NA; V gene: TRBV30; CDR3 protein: CAWSSRETQYF
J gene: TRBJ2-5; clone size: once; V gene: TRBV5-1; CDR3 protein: CASSLAGDTTGGTQYF
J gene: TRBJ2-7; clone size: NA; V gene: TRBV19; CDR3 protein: CASSPTGMLYEQYF
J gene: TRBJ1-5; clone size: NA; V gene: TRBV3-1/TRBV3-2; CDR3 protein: CASSKGPGLRQPQHF
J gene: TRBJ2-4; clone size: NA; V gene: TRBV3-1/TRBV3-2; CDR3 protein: CASSQLHPSAKNIQYF
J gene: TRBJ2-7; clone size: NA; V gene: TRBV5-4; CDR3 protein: CASSANRANYEQYF
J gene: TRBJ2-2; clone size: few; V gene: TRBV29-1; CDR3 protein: CSVDQGASGELFF
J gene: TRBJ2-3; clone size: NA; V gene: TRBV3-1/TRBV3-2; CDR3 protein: CASSQASPGTQYF
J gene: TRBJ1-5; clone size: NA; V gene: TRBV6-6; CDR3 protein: CASTNREQWPQHF
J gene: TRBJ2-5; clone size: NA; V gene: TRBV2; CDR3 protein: CASSRDNQETQYF
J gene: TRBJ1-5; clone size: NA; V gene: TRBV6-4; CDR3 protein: CASSDSAENQPQHF
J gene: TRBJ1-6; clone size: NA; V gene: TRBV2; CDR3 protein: CASIQGYNSPLHF
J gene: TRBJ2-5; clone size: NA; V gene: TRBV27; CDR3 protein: CASSPRGLAGEQETQYF
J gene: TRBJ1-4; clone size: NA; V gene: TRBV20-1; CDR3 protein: CSAKRGQKLFF
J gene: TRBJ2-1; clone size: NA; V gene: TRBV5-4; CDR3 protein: CASSFGGGSYNEQFF
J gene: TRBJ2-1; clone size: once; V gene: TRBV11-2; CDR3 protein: CASRGQASNEQFF
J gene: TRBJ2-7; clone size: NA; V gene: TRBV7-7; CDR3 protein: CASSPGLAGVYEQYF
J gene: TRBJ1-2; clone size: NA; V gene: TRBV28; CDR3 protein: CASSIQNYGYTF
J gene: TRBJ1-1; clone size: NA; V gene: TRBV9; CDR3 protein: CASSVAMGRGTEAFF
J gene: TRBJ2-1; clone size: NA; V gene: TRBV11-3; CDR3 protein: CASSLGGLAADEQFF
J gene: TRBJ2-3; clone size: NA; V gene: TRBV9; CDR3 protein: CASSPLAGGSTDTQYF
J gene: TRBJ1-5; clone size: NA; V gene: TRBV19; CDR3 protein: CASSIMAVSNQPQHF
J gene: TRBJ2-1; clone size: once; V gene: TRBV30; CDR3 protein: CAWDPGPPGNNEQFF
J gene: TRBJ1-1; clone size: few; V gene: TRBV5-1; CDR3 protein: CASSLGTALSTEAFF
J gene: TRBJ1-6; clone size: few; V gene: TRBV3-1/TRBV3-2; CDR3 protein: CASSQIRTGALHF
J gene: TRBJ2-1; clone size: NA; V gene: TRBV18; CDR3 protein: CASSPLQGASNEQFF
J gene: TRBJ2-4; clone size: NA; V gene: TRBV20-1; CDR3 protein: CSAPLGNIQYF
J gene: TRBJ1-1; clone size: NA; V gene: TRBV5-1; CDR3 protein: CASSSTGDRHMNTEAFF
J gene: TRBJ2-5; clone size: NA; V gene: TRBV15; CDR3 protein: CATSRDMGSQETQYF
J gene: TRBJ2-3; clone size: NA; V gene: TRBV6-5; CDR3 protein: CASRSTRNTDTQYF
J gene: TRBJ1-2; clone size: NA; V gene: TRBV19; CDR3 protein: CASSIRSREDGYTF
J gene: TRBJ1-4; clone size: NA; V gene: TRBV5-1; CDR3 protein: CASGRQGGNEKLFF
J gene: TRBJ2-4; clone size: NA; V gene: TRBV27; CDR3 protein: CASSPRGLAGNIQYF
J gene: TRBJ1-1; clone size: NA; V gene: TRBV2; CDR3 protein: CASRAGQTEAFF
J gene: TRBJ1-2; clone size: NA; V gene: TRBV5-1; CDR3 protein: CASSSGITVDGYTF
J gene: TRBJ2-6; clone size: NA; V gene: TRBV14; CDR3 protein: CASSQIRTRANVLTF
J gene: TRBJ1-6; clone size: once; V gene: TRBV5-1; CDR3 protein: CASSLGDTDSPLHF
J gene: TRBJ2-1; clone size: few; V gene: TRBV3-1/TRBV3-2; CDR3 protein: CASSQDRFEQFF
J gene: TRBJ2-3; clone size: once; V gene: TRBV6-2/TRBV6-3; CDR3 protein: CASSYGGAGGSLNTQYF
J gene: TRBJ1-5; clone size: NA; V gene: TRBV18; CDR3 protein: CASSPLEHSNQPQHF
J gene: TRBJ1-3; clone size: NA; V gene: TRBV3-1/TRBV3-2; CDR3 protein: CASSPTGLVNTIYF
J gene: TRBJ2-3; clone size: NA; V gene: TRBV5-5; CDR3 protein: CASSLPGGGTDTQYF
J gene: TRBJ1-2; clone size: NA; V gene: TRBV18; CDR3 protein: CASSGTGNYGYTF
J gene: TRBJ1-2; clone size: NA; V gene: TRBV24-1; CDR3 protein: CATSDFPGDGYTF
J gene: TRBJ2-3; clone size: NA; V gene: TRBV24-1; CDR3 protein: CATSGSPDRASTDTQYF
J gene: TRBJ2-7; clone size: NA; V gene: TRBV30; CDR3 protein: CAGIQVKSYEQYF
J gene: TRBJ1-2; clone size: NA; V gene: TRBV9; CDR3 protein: CASSPGTGSYGYTF
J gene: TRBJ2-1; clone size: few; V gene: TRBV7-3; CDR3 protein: CASSSNGNNEQFF
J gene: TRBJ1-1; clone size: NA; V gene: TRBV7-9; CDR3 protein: CASSYGANTEAFF
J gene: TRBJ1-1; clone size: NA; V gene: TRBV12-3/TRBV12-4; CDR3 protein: CASRANTEAFF
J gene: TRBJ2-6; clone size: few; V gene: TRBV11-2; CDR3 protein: CASSLAHSGANVLTF
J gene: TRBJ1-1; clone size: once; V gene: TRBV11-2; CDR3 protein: CASGHGTANTEAFF